These T cell receptor beta chains were read from a single sample in a study of blood T cell repertoires in COVID-19. The assay was immunoSEQ multiplex PCR, and TCRdb's table has in-frame clones only and misses some. The table shows fewer than 60,000 clones, with around 81% occurring only once. Sequenced sample: peripheral blood. The receptors were sampled from a woman older than 75 with COVID-19, enrolled during active disease. CDR3s leave out the opening cysteine and the closing phenylalanine or tryptophan. Fields, in order: V gene, J gene, CDR3 protein.

V gene: TRBV28; J gene: TRBJ2-5; CDR3 protein: ASSPYLSSGPYQETQY
V gene: TRBV28; J gene: TRBJ1-5; CDR3 protein: ASSMPGSNQPQH
V gene: TRBV19; J gene: TRBJ2-1; CDR3 protein: ASSIGLGGVYNEQF
V gene: TRBV7-9; J gene: TRBJ1-5; CDR3 protein: ATREGLNQPQH
V gene: TRBV18; J gene: TRBJ2-5; CDR3 protein: ASSPERFQETQY
V gene: TRBV27; J gene: TRBJ2-3; CDR3 protein: ASSPRLAGVVDTQY
V gene: TRBV19; J gene: TRBJ2-7; CDR3 protein: ASSTRPDRERAGEQY
V gene: TRBV3-1/TRBV3-2; J gene: TRBJ2-1; CDR3 protein: ASSQERGTYNEQF
V gene: TRBV11-2; J gene: TRBJ2-1; CDR3 protein: ASSFYHEQF
V gene: TRBV2; J gene: TRBJ2-5; CDR3 protein: ASTFQETQY
V gene: TRBV30; J gene: TRBJ2-5; CDR3 protein: AWSVHTTQETQY
V gene: TRBV3-1/TRBV3-2; J gene: TRBJ2-5; CDR3 protein: ASSQGRGWETQY
V gene: TRBV19; J gene: TRBJ2-5; CDR3 protein: ASSIGLETQY
V gene: TRBV6-5; J gene: TRBJ2-7; CDR3 protein: ASSSGPTSYEQY
V gene: TRBV6-6; J gene: TRBJ2-7; CDR3 protein: ASSRGRAYEQY
V gene: TRBV6-6; J gene: TRBJ2-7; CDR3 protein: ASTPAGRAGEQY
V gene: TRBV7-8; J gene: TRBJ2-2; CDR3 protein: ASSSLQGTGELF
V gene: TRBV7-2; J gene: TRBJ1-3; CDR3 protein: ASGGNGNTIY
V gene: TRBV7-2; J gene: TRBJ1-1; CDR3 protein: ASSSGGFMTEAF
V gene: TRBV6-2/TRBV6-3; J gene: TRBJ2-1; CDR3 protein: ASSYVSGRAVEQF
V gene: TRBV5-4; J gene: TRBJ1-3; CDR3 protein: ASSLSAGYSGNTIY
V gene: TRBV29-1; J gene: TRBJ1-1; CDR3 protein: SGQILNTEAF
V gene: TRBV14; J gene: TRBJ1-1; CDR3 protein: ASSQVGLSLNTEAF
V gene: TRBV4-1; J gene: TRBJ2-1; CDR3 protein: ASSQPGKTSGSNEQF
V gene: TRBV5-1; J gene: TRBJ1-2; CDR3 protein: ASSPYSGTGDPYGYT
V gene: TRBV11-3; J gene: TRBJ1-1; CDR3 protein: ASSFGENTEAF
V gene: TRBV18; J gene: TRBJ1-1; CDR3 protein: ASSSGQSGGEAF